This entry concerns a single TCR beta chain. Its antigen is not yet known. It has no much larger one-base neighbor in the sample; base qualities were not kept. The junction shows trimming of 5 bases on V and 8 bases on J, plus 18 bases between the germline ends. Via the germline V gene (reference sequence), CDR1 is SEHNR and CDR2 FQNEAQ. Spanning cysteine to phenylalanine, the CDR3 consists of 15 amino acids. Here the CDR3 DNA is all that survives: 45 bases in frame from base 1. The data derive from a study of blood T cell repertoires in COVID-19 (TCRdb year 2020). With regard to the full study: Samples covering the acute and convalescent phases of COVID-19 were provided by collaborators in the United States, Italy and Spain. The prospective study material was composed of cDNA or gDNA derived from T cells, B-cell-depleted T cells, or PBMCs. The dataset comprised deeply sampled blood TCRbeta repertoires from subjects exposed to, actively infected with, or recovered from COVID-19. A freely available public database, intended as a resource for researchers studying the immune response to SARS-CoV-2, is where the repertoires were released. Samples came from the ongoing ImmuneRACE study (first 160 participants) plus 1,254 subjects from 6 global collaborators. The sample metadata nearly always contained a de-identified subject ID, COVID-19 status, age in years and sex. Where available, HLA class I and class II types were taken from metadata supplied by the sample provider and were not determined by assay-based typing. Broader findings and caveats from the paper: The amount of clinical and demographic metadata varied by source and participant and was provided uncurated.

In the prospective study, participants were roughly 18 to 89 years old, resided in 24 geographic areas of the United States, and were enrolled through a virtual design. In the prospective study, participants were assigned to cohorts based on the clinical history participants reported in a screening survey and a study questionnaire. For ImmuneRACE Cohort 3, a participant was defined as recovered based on two consecutive negative NP/OP PCR tests, clearance by a healthcare professional, or resolution of symptoms. Each participant in the prospective study had whole blood, serum and a nasopharyngeal or oropharyngeal swab collected by mobile phlebotomists. Prospective study participants could optionally give additional blood draws and questionnaires over an approximately 2-month period. Blood samples from the prospective study were shipped frozen or at room temperature prior to DNA extraction. The immunoSEQ Assay, a bias-controlled multiplex PCR, was used to amplify TCRbeta CDR3 regions from genomic DNA. As for the original processing: Nucleated cell counts per sample were estimated from amplification of reference gene primers within the assay. To quantify the absolute abundance of each unique TCRbeta CDR3 rearrangement, sequence reads were collapsed and filtered. For each sample, productive Simpson clonality was calculated by taking the square root of Simpson's diversity index across productive rearrangements. Here the immuneACCESS table is served through TCRdb, limited to in-frame sequences with V and J called. Missing clones are a known gap in these copies; in checked studies unresolved V genes cover under half, and the rest lacks a known reason. That table furnishes V, J and clone size, whereas the DNA furnished D and trimming. In this sample the table shows some 350,000 clones, roughly 87% of which occur a single time. The top ten constitute around 3% of the sample.

Sample: PBMCs or T cells enriched from blood (not recorded which). The rearrangement joined TRBV7-9 to TRBJ1-4, with a tentative D gene TRBD1 over 6 matching bases. This TCR was recovered from a woman aged 25 to 39 who had recovered from COVID-19. The CDR3 sequence is CASSHPGGRGEKLFF. In nucleotides, the sequence is TGTGCCAGCAGCCATCCCGGGGGGCGGGGAGAAAAACTGTTTTTT.